The 10 T cell receptor beta chains given below trace back to one sample, sequenced in a study of Graves' ophthalmopathy and Graves' hyperthyroidism. From RNA, the CDR3 regions of TCR beta chains were amplified and sequenced. An opening RT-PCR round employed HTBI primers and preceded a second-round multiplex PCR. In TCRdb, the multiplex PCR reads were re-called with MiXCR into one record per CDR3 protein. The repertoire holds 200,000 to 250,000 distinct CDR3 sequences, with roughly 21% as singletons. The sequenced sample was peripheral blood. The receptors stem from a woman aged 50 to 60 with Graves' ophthalmopathy.

The chain combines TRBV12-3 or TRBV12-4 with TRBJ2-5; TRBD1 matches 7 bases. The CDR3 loop spans 15 amino acids. V lost 3 bases, J lost 1 base, and 5 bases stayed unmatched. CDR3 coding DNA: TGTGCCAGCAGTTTTGGGGGACAGCGCCAAGAGACCCAGTACTTC. Its protein is CASSFGGQRQETQYF.

This clonotype was detected ten times or more. The CDR3 sequence: CAWSVIGQGNSPLHF. The CDR3 nucleotides are TGTGCCTGGAGTGTAATCGGACAGGGGAATTCACCCCTCCACTTT. This chain joins TRBV30 and TRBJ1-6; 9 bases align to TRBD1. Germline CDR1 and CDR2: GTSNPN and SVGIG (reference sequence). The trim removed 0 bases at V and 7 bases at J, leaving 4 bases unmatched. The CDR3 is 15 amino acids.

The CDR3 DNA reads as TGTGCCAGCAGCGGCCGGGACGCCGGGGCCGGGGAGCTGTTTTTT. It translates to CASSGRDAGAGELFF. The chain combines TRBV7-2 with TRBJ2-2; D possibly uses TRBD1 or TRBD2 (5 bases each). Between the trimmed V and J ends, which lost 5 bases and 6 bases, there was a span of 16 bases. CDR1 SGHTA and CDR2 FQGNSA come from the germline V gene. The CDR3 has 15 residues.

The chain combines TRBV12-5 with TRBJ1-5; D is undetermined. The CDR3 has 11 amino acids. Trimming took 1 base from V and 6 from J, leaving 1 base between them. CDR1 is LGHNT and CDR2 is FRNRAP in the germline V gene. Here the CDR3 DNA reads TGTGCTAGTGGTTTGGCTCAGCCCCAGCATTTT. It encodes CASGLAQPQHF. The entire variable domain, with the rest obtained from reference TRBV12-5 and TRBJ1-5, is as follows: DARVTQTPRHKVTEMGQEVTMRCQPILGHNTVFWYRQTMMQGLELLAYFRNRAPLDDSGMPKDRFSAEMPDATLATLKIQPSEPRDSAVYFCASGLAQPQHFGDGTRLSIL.

For the CDR3, the DNA is TGTGCCAGCAGCTTACGGCTTGGACTAGCGGGACAAGAGACCCAGTACTTC. Translated: CASSLRLGLAGQETQYF. The chain joins TRBV11-1 to TRBJ2-5; TRBD2 agrees at 12 bases. The V segment lost 2 bases and the J segment 2 bases; nucleotides outside the gene matches: 6. The CDR3 contains 17 residues. Per germline, CDR1 SGHAT and CDR2 FQDESV (reference sequence).

This clonotype was seen many times. This chain uses TRBV30 with TRBJ2-7; D possibly corresponds to TRBD1 (5 bases). This CDR3 region has 12 residues. Trimming removed 3 bases at V and 2 bases at J, with 8 bases between. Germline CDR1 GTSNPN, CDR2 SVGIG (reference sequence). CDR3 sequence: CAWSRQTYEQYF. The CDR3 coding sequence is TGTGCCTGGAGCCGACAGACCTACGAGCAGTACTTC.

This clonotype was counted many times. The chain joins TRBV9 to TRBJ2-7, with 9 nucleotides matching TRBD1. V was pared by 1 base and J by 4 bases, with 6 bases of the junction left unmatched. Germline-derived CDR1 and CDR2 are SGDLS and YYNGEE. The CDR3 has 15 amino acids. CDR3 DNA sequence: TGTGCCAGCAGCGTAACACCGGACAGGGGTTACGAGCAGTACTTC. It encodes CASSVTPDRGYEQYF.

This clonotype occurred many times. The rearrangement uses TRBV7-3 and TRBJ2-7; a weak D match, TRBD2 (5 bases). This CDR3 is 15 amino acids long. The V end lost 5 bases, the J end lost 6 bases, and 20 bases lay between the germline ends. Germline V gene data show CDR1 as SGHTA and CDR2 as FQGTGA. Written as DNA, the CDR3 is TGTGCCAGCAGCCCAAAGAGGACTCAAACCTCCGAGCAGTACTTC. Its protein is CASSPKRTQTSEQYF.

This clonotype was recorded at least ten times. V usage is TRBV5-8 and J usage is TRBJ2-2; no clear D. Germline CDR1 and CDR2: SGHTS and YDEGEE. This CDR3 is 13 amino acids long. Trimming took off 4 bases at V and 5 bases at J, with 9 bases between the two ends. The CDR3, as DNA: TGTGCCAGCAGCCCCCCCCGGACCGGGGAGCTGTTTTTT. Translated: CASSPPRTGELFF. The entire variable domain, with the rest obtained from reference TRBV5-8 and TRBJ2-2, is as follows: EAGVTQSPTHLIKTRGQQATLRCSPISGHTSVYWYQQALGLGLQFLLWYDEGEERNRGNFPPRFSGRQFPNYSSELNVNALELEDSALYLCASSPPRTGELFFGEGSRLTVL.

The genes are TRBV12-3 or TRBV12-4 and TRBJ1-1; TRBD1 might be the D (5 bases). The V end was cut by 6 bases, the J end by 3 bases, with 11 bases between. The CDR3 is 13 residues long. The CDR3 here is CASSWAGDTEAFF. The CDR3 nucleotides are TGTGCCAGCAGCTGGGCGGGGGACACTGAAGCTTTCTTT.